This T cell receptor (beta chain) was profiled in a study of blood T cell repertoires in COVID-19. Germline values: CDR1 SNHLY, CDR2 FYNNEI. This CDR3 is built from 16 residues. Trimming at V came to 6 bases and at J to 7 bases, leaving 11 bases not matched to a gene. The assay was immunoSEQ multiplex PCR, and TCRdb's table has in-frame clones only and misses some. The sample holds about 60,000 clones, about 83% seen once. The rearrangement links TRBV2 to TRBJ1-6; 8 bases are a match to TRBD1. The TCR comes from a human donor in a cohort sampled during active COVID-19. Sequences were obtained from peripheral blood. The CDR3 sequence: CASSELGTGGNSPLHF. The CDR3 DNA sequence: TGTGCCAGCAGCGAATTAGGGACAGGCGGAAATTCACCCCTCCACTTT.